The T cell receptor (beta chain) under discussion was sequenced for a study of regulatory T cells in long-lasting Graves disease. The study's findings and limits: New patients shared roughly 1,000 public clonotypes, fewer than the approximately 3,000 shared by persistent patients.

The time point was: persistent/refractory GD, antithyroid drugs over 5 years with positive TRAb. PBMC RNA served as the TCR library source. The CDR3 runs to 16 residues. Germline-derived CDR1 and CDR2 are MNHEY and SVGEGT. Trimming cost V 0 bases and J 0 bases, with 9 bases left between them. This clonotype has just a few counts. Its target is unknown. Arm-PCR of CDR3 regions and iRepertoire HTBI primers were used to build TCR beta libraries. TCRdb recomputed calls from the multiplex PCR reads with MiXCR, one row per CDR3 protein. The sample records some 420,000 distinct CDR3 sequences, approximately 22% being singletons.

Material: peripheral blood mononuclear cells (PBMCs), obtained when the disease was refractory, from a patient treated with antithyroid drugs. The TCR originated in a female donor with Graves disease. The chain links TRBV6-2 or TRBV6-3 to TRBJ1-3; no clear D. Here the CDR3 reads CASSYSGSSSGNTIYF. The DNA for the CDR3 is TGTGCCAGCAGTTACTCTGGCAGCAGCTCTGGAAACACCATATATTTT.